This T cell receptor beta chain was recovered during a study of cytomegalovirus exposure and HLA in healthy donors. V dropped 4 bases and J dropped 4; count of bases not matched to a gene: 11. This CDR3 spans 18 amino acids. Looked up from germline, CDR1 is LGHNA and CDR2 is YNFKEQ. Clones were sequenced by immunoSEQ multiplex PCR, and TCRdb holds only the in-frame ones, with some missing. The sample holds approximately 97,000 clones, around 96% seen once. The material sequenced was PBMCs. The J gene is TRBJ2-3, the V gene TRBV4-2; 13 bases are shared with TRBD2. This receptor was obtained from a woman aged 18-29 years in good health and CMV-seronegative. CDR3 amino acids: CASSPLTSGGNEADTQYF. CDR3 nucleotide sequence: TGTGCCAGCAGCCCCTTGACTAGCGGGGGGAACGAGGCAGATACGCAGTATTTT.